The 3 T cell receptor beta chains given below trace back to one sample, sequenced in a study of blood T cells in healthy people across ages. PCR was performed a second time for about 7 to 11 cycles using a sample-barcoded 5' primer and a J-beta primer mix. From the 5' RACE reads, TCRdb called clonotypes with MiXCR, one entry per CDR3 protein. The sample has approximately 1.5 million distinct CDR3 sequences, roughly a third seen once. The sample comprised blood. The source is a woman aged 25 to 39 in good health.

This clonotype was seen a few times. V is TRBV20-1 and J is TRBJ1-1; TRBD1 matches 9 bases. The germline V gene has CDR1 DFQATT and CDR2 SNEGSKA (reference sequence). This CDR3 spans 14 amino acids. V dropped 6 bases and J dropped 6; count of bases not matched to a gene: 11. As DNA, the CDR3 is TGCAGTGCAGACAACACAGGGGGCGGTTCTGAAGCTTTCTTT. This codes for CSADNTGGGSEAFF.

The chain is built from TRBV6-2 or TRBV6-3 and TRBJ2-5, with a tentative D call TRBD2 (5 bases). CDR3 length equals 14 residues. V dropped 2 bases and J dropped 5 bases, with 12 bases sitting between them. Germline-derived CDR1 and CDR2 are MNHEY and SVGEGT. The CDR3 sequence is CASSYVRARETQYF. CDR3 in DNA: TGTGCCAGCAGTTACGTGAGGGCCCGGGAGACCCAGTACTTC.

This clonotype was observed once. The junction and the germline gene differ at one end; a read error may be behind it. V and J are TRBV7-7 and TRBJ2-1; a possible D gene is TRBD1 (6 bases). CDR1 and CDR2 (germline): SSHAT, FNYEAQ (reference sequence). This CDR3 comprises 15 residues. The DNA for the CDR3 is TGTGCCAGCAGCCCGGGGACACCTTCCTACAATGAGCGGTTCTTC. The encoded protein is CASSPGTPSYNERFF.